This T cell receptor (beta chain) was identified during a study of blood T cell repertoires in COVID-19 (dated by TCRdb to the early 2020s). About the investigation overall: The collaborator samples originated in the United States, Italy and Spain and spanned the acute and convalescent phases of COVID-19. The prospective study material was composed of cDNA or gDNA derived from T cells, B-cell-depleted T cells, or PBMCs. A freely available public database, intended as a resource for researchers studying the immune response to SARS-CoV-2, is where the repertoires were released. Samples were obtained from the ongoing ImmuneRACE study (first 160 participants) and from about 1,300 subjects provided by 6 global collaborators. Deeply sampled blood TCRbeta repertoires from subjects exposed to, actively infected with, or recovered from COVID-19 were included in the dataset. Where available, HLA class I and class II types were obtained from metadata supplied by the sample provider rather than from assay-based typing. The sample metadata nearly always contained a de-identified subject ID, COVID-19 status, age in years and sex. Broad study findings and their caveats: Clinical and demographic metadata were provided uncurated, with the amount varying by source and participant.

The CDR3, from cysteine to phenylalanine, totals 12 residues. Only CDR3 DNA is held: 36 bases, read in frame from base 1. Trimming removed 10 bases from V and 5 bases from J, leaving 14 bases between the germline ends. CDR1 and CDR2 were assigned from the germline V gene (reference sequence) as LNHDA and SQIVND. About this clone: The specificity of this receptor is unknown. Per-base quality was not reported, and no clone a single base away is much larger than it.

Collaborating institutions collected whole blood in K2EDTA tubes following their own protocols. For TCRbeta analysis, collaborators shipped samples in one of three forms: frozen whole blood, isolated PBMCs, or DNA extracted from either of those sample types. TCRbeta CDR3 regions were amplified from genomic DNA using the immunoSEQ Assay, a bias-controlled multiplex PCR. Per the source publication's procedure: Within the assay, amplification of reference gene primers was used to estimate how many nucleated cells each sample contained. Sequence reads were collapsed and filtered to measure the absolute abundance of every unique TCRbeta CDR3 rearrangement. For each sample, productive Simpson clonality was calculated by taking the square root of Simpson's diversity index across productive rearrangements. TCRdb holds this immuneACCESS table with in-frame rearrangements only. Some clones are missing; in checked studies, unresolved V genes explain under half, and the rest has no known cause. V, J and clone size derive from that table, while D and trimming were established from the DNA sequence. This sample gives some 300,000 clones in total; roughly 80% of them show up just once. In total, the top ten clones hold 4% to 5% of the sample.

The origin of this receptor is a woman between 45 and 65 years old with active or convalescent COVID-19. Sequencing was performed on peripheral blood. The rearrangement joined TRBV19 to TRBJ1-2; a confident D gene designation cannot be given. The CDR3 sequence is CATTIDNYGYTF. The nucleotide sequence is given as TGTGCCACCACCATCGACAATTATGGCTACACCTTC.